Listed here are 29 T cell receptor beta chains from one sample, sequenced in a study of blood T cell repertoires in COVID-19 (dated by TCRdb to 2018 to 2021). Library method: the immunoSEQ multiplex PCR assay. The source is immuneACCESS, and TCRdb retained only in-frame sequences with V and J called. Part of the clones is not carried over; for the studies checked, unresolved V genes explain less than half of this, and the remainder is unexplained. For this sample the table gives approximately 170,000 clones, of which 86% were detected only once. 4% of the sample is taken by the ten largest. The sequenced sample was peripheral blood. The source of these receptors is a woman in her 70s with acute or convalescent COVID-19.

The chain couples TRBV6-5 to TRBJ2-7; D is perhaps TRBD2 (6 bases). CDR3 size: 15 residues. V was trimmed by 6 bases and J by 4 bases, leaving 19 bases between them. The germline V gene has CDR1 MNHEY and CDR2 SVGAGI. The CDR3 loop reads CASRSLAGRLYEQYF. The CDR3 region has the DNA TGTGCCAGCAGGAGTTTGGCGGGGCGACTGTACGAGCAGTACTTC.

The rearrangement links TRBV28 to TRBJ1-5; 8 positions agree with TRBD1. Germline trimming cut 1 base from V and 1 base from J; bases unmatched to any gene: 3. The CDR3 sequence is 16 residues long. Germline assignment: CDR1 MDHEN and CDR2 SYDVKM. CDR3: CASSLSTGASNQPQHF. CDR3 sequence (DNA): TGTGCCAGCAGTTTATCGACAGGGGCAAGCAATCAGCCCCAGCATTTT.

The rearrangement links TRBV15 to TRBJ2-7; D might be TRBD2 (7 bases). The V end lost 0 bases, the J end lost 3 bases, and 9 bases lay between the germline ends. Germline V gives CDR1 LNHNV, CDR2 YYDKDF (reference sequence). This CDR3 is 14 amino acids long. In DNA, the CDR3 is TGTGCCACCAGCAGAGAGGGAGGGGGCTACGAGCAGTACTTC. Translated: CATSREGGGYEQYF.

The chain carries TRBV7-8 and TRBJ2-1, with 7 bases identical to TRBD2. The CDR3 has 17 residues. The V gene end was trimmed by 6 bases and the J gene end by 7 bases; junction bases not matched to a gene: 18. Germline CDR1 SGHVS, CDR2 FQNEAQ. The CDR3 is CASRPSLAGGLQNEQFF. The CDR3 nucleotides are TGTGCCAGCAGGCCTTCCTTAGCGGGCGGATTGCAGAATGAGCAGTTCTTC.

The chain joins TRBV3-1 (or the pseudogene TRBV3-2) to TRBJ1-6, with TRBD1 identical over 8 bases. V was pared by 2 bases and J by 10 bases, with 7 bases of the junction left unmatched. The length of the CDR3 is 15 residues. In germline, CDR1 is LGHDT, CDR2 YNNKEL (reference sequence). CDR3: CASSQRTGRESPLHF. The CDR3 DNA follows: TGTGCCAGCAGCCAACGGACAGGGAGGGAATCACCCCTCCACTTT.

The J gene is TRBJ2-3, the V gene TRBV5-1; 10 bases fit TRBD2. This CDR3 comprises 14 residues. Trimming at V came to 5 bases and at J to 3 bases, leaving 3 bases not matched to a gene. CDR1 SGHRS and CDR2 YFSETQ come from the germline V gene. The CDR3 region is CASSRTSGTDTQYF. The DNA for the CDR3 is TGCGCCAGCAGTAGGACTAGCGGAACAGATACGCAGTATTTT.

The CDR3 loop reads CASSLQDNEQFF. The CDR3 nucleotides read TGTGCCAGCAGTTTACAGGACAATGAGCAGTTCTTC. This chain connects TRBV12-3 or TRBV12-4 to TRBJ2-1; D not resolved. The CDR3 is made up of 12 amino acids. The V gene lost 2 bases and the J gene lost 5 bases, with 4 bases spanning the gap.

In the case of this clone: At one end the junction does not follow the germline gene, possibly because of a read error. The gene calls are TRBV7-7 and TRBJ2-1; D is perhaps TRBD2 (5 bases). The CDR3 totals 11 residues. Per germline, CDR1 SSHAT and CDR2 FNYEAQ (reference sequence). The DNA of the CDR3 is TGTGCTAGCAGCTCCGGACTTGAGCAGTTCTTC. It specifies CASSSGLEQFF.

J is TRBJ1-1 and V is TRBV3-1 (or the pseudogene TRBV3-2), with D maybe TRBD1 (5 bases). CDR3 length: 15 residues. Germline V lookup: CDR1 LGHDT, CDR2 YNNKEL (reference sequence). With 7 bases removed from V and 4 bases from J, the gap between germline ends came to 19 bases. The CDR3 loop reads CASTPMGLGGTEAFF. CDR3 sequence (DNA): TGTGCCAGCACCCCCATGGGGCTGGGGGGCACTGAAGCTTTCTTT.

The chain has TRBV7-9 and TRBJ2-1, with D possibly matching TRBD1 (6 bases). V was shortened by 5 bases and J by 3 bases, with 14 bases between the two germline ends. The germline V gene encodes CDR1 SEHNR and CDR2 FQNEAQ (reference sequence). The CDR3 is 15 residues long. CDR3 sequence reads: CASSVTGKSYNEQFF. As DNA, the CDR3 is TGTGCCAGCAGCGTCACAGGGAAGAGCTACAATGAGCAGTTCTTC.

The chain recombines TRBV5-4 with TRBJ2-5; perhaps TRBD1 as D (6 bases). Germline V CDR1 and CDR2: SGHNT, YYREEE (reference sequence). The CDR3 extends over 14 amino acids. V was cut by 4 bases and J by 2 bases, with 12 bases left in between. CDR3 in amino acids: CASSGKQGQETQYF. The CDR3 DNA sequence: TGTGCCAGCAGCGGCAAACAGGGTCAAGAGACCCAGTACTTC. Filled out from reference TRBV5-4 and TRBJ2-5, the complete variable domain reads ETGVTQSPTHLIKTRGQQVTLRCSSQSGHNTVSWYQQALGQGPQFIFQYYREEENGRGNFPPRFSGLQFPNYSSELNVNALELDDSALYLCASSGKQGQETQYFGPGTRLLVL.

The J gene is TRBJ1-3, the V gene TRBV29-1; D uncertain. There are 13 residues in the CDR3. Trimming took off 7 bases at V and 0 bases at J, with 10 bases between the two ends. Germline loops: CDR1 SQVTM, CDR2 ANQGSEA. CDR3 protein: CSGQTDSGNTIYF. CDR3 in DNA: TGCAGCGGCCAAACAGACTCTGGAAACACCATATATTTT.

This clone was picked up a small number of times. The genes are TRBV18 and TRBJ1-2; the D gene is possibly TRBD1 (6 bases). Germline V gene lookup returns CDR1 KGHSH and CDR2 LQKENI. The CDR3 sequence is 14 residues long. The germline V and J ends were trimmed by 4 bases and 2 bases, with 11 bases remaining between them. The CDR3 reads CASSRDRTNYGYTF. The CDR3 DNA follows: TGTGCCAGCTCACGCGACAGGACCAACTATGGCTACACCTTC.

The chain links TRBV27 to TRBJ2-7; tentatively, D is TRBD1 (7 bases). The CDR3 extends over 14 amino acids. The germline CDR1 and CDR2 sequences are MNHEY and SMNVEV (reference sequence). V shed 4 bases and J shed 2 bases, with 12 bases lying between them. The CDR3 reads CASSWQGGAYEQYF. The CDR3 nucleotides are TGTGCCAGCAGTTGGCAGGGGGGAGCCTACGAGCAGTACTTC.

This clone was counted a few times. V is TRBV9 and J is TRBJ1-6; 8 positions agree with TRBD1. The CDR3 has 13 amino acids. J lost 9 bases, V lost 4 bases, and 3 bases had no gene match. Germline assignment: CDR1 SGDLS and CDR2 YYNGEE. The CDR3 DNA reads TGTGCCAGCAGCCCCGGACAGGGTTCACCCCTCCACTTT. Translated: CASSPGQGSPLHF. Using reference TRBV9 and TRBJ1-6 for the parts outside the CDR3, the full variable domain is DSGVTQTPKHLITATGQRVTLRCSPRSGDLSVYWYQQSLDQGLQFLIQYYNGEERAKGNILERFSAQQFPDLHSELNLSSLELGDSALYFCASSPGQGSPLHFGNGTRLTVT.

The chain recombines TRBV5-1 with TRBJ2-2; 9 bases are a match to TRBD2. After removal of 2 bases from V and 0 bases from J, the junction contained 2 bases not matched to a gene. The germline V gene has CDR1 SGHRS and CDR2 YFSETQ. CDR3 length equals 16 residues. The CDR3 is CASSLAGGANTGELFF. The CDR3 DNA sequence: TGCGCCAGCAGCTTAGCGGGGGGAGCGAACACCGGGGAGCTGTTTTTT.

The chain is built from TRBV19 and TRBJ2-5, with D perhaps matching TRBD1 (6 bases). The CDR3 has 14 residues. Germline V gene data show CDR1 as LNHDA and CDR2 as SQIVND (reference sequence). V was shortened by 6 bases and J by 5 bases, with 16 bases between the two germline ends. In nucleotides, the CDR3 is TGTGCCAGTAGGAGGACAGCCGGGCGGGAGACCCAGTACTTC. Protein: CASRRTAGRETQYF.

The chain joins TRBV27 to TRBJ2-1, with 9 positions matching TRBD2. Germline trimming cut 6 bases from V and 15 bases from J; bases unmatched to any gene: 24. Germline-derived CDR1 and CDR2 are MNHEY and SMNVEV (reference sequence). This CDR3 region has 17 residues. As DNA, the CDR3 is TGTGCCAGCAGCCGACTAATCCTAGCGGGGATGCCCGTGGGGGCGTTCTTC. Translating it yields CASSRLILAGMPVGAFF.

This sequence joins TRBV3-1 (or the pseudogene TRBV3-2) and TRBJ1-5, with 10 bases lining up with TRBD1. CDR3 length: 16 residues. In germline, CDR1 is LGHDT, CDR2 YNNKEL (reference sequence). The trim removed 1 base at V and 7 bases at J, leaving 7 bases unmatched. CDR3 region: CASSQGAGTGVQPQHF. The DNA of the CDR3 is TGTGCCAGCAGCCAAGGGGCCGGGACAGGGGTACAGCCCCAGCATTTT.

This clone appeared a single time. The rearrangement joins TRBV5-1 to TRBJ1-6; the D gene is possibly TRBD1 (5 bases). Per the germline V gene, CDR1 is SGHRS and CDR2 is YFSETQ. This CDR3 has 16 amino acids. V lost 5 bases to trimming and J lost 0 bases, with 12 bases between them. The CDR3 spells CASRTAISSYNSPLHF. Written as DNA, the CDR3 is TGCGCCAGCAGGACAGCCATTAGCTCCTATAATTCACCCCTCCACTTT. The variable domain in full, completed from reference TRBV5-1 and TRBJ1-6, reads KAGVTQTPRYLIKTRGQQVTLSCSPISGHRSVSWYQQTPGQGLQFLFEYFSETQRNKGNFPGRFSGRQFSNSRSEMNVSTLELGDSALYLCASRTAISSYNSPLHFGNGTRLTVT.

J is TRBJ1-2 and V is TRBV6-5; D is unresolved. Trimming took 6 bases from V and 4 from J, leaving 9 bases between them. The CDR3 extends over 12 amino acids. Per germline, CDR1 MNHEY and CDR2 SVGAGI. The CDR3 here is CASRRHGYGYTF. CDR3 DNA: TGTGCCAGCAGGAGACACGGCTATGGCTACACCTTC.

The count of this clone is one. The chain is built from TRBV19 and TRBJ1-3; the D is unclear. CDR1 and CDR2 (germline): LNHDA, SQIVND (reference sequence). This CDR3 spans 13 amino acids. The ends were cut back, 6 bases at V and 9 bases at J, with 15 bases in the middle. CDR3 nucleotide sequence: TGTGCCAGTAGACCGGGAGCCCCGGGCACCATATATTTT. This sequence encodes CASRPGAPGTIYF.

V usage is TRBV3-1 (or the pseudogene TRBV3-2) and J usage is TRBJ2-7; maybe TRBD2 (6 bases). Between the trimmed V and J ends, which lost 11 bases and 4 bases, there was a span of 21 bases. The CDR3 runs to 14 residues. Germline loops: CDR1 LGHDT, CDR2 YNNKEL (reference sequence). Written as DNA, the CDR3 is TGTGCCGGGGGGTGGGAACGGGCCGATTACGAGCAGTACTTC. Amino acids: CAGGWERADYEQYF.

V and J are TRBV28 and TRBJ2-7; 10 bases fit TRBD2. Looked up from germline, CDR1 is MDHEN and CDR2 is SYDVKM. The CDR3 sequence is 15 residues long. The V segment lost 3 bases and the J segment 0 bases; nucleotides outside the gene matches: 2. This chain's CDR3 is CASSFASGSSYEQYF. CDR3 nucleotides: TGTGCCAGCAGTTTCGCTAGCGGGAGCTCCTACGAGCAGTACTTC.

The chain uses TRBV4-3 and TRBJ2-1, with TRBD1 matching 7 bases. Per germline, CDR1 LGHNA and CDR2 YSLEER. The CDR3 runs 17 residues. Unmatched junction bases numbered 17, after V lost 4 bases and J lost 8 bases. CDR3 amino acids: CASSPTIRGYSMDEQFF. The CDR3 DNA follows: TGCGCCAGCAGCCCGACTATCAGGGGGTATAGTATGGATGAGCAGTTCTTC.

The J gene is TRBJ1-5, the V gene TRBV27, with 8 bases that match TRBD1. Germline CDR1 MNHEY, CDR2 SMNVEV (reference sequence). CDR3 length: 14 residues. The J segment lost 9 bases and the V segment lost 5 bases, leaving 9 bases of the junction unmatched. In nucleotides, the CDR3 is TGTGCCAGCAGTCCCACAGGGGGGGTGAGGCCCCAGCATTTT. Amino acids: CASSPTGGVRPQHF.

In its sample, this clone was seen once. The same CDR3 can be traced to other DNA sequences in this sample. The genes are TRBV6-2 or TRBV6-3 and TRBJ1-1; a weak D match, TRBD1 (5 bases). Germline lookup yields CDR1 MNHEY and CDR2 SVGEGT. V was shortened by 4 bases and J by 3 bases, with 6 bases between the two germline ends. The length of the CDR3 is 12 residues. The CDR3 bases are TGTGCCAGCAGTTGGGGCTACACTGAAGCTTTCTTT. It specifies CASSWGYTEAFF.

This clone appeared once. V and J are TRBV4-3 and TRBJ1-6; D perhaps matches TRBD1 (5 bases). V was cut by 0 bases and J by 6 bases, with 6 bases left in between. The length of the CDR3 is 14 residues. Germline values: CDR1 LGHNA, CDR2 YSLEER. CDR3 in DNA: TGCGCCAGCAGCCAAGACGACAGTAATTCACCCCTCCACTTT. Its protein is CASSQDDSNSPLHF.

The V gene is TRBV5-6, the J gene TRBJ2-5, with D possibly being TRBD1 (6 bases). CDR3 length: 15 residues. V was clipped by 2 bases and J by 2 bases, with 13 bases between them. The germline V gene has CDR1 SGHDT and CDR2 YYEEEE. CDR3 protein: CASSFAGVGQETQYF. CDR3 sequence (DNA): TGTGCCAGCAGCTTCGCAGGGGTGGGGCAAGAGACCCAGTACTTC.